This entry features one T cell receptor (beta chain) sequence. The data were taken from a study of blood T cell repertoires in COVID-19. Study at large: PBMCs, B-cell-depleted T cells, or T cells provided the cDNA or gDNA that made up the material.

Assay: immunoSEQ multiplex PCR; the TCRdb copy retains only in-frame clones and omits some. The table includes some 180,000 clones, approximately 85% detected once. Participants were aged roughly 18 to 95 years, lived in about 26 US areas, and enrolled virtually. Researchers sorted participants into cohorts using their self-reported clinical history. The origin of this receptor is a man aged 35 to 55 who had recovered from COVID-19. Sequencing was done on a sample of PBMCs or T cells enriched from blood (not recorded which).

As DNA, the CDR3 is TGTGCCATCAAAGGGAGGGCCGTGGCGACAGATACGCAGTATTTT. This codes for CAIKGRAVATDTQYF. This chain joins TRBV10-3 and TRBJ2-3; 7 positions agree with TRBD2. The germline V gene has CDR1 ENHRY and CDR2 SYGVKD. V gave up 7 bases and J gave up 3 bases; unmatched junction bases: 10. The CDR3 is made up of 15 amino acids.